What follows are 27 T cell receptor beta chains derived from one specimen sequenced in a study of beta chain features in type 1 diabetes. Study-level results: Across all four CD4+ subsets, people with type 1 diabetes showed modestly shorter TCRB CDR3s.

Their cognate antigens are unknown. Investigators reverse transcribed all isolated RNA, so they sequenced expressed TCRB transcripts. Clones were read by immunoSEQ multiplex PCR, and TCRdb kept only the in-frame ones, dropping some. The sample shows about 700,000 clones, about an eighth of them seen only once. Sequences were obtained from naive CD4+ T cells from blood. The receptors were gathered from a young man with type 1 diabetes.

This clone was seen more than once but under ten times. The V call is TRBV30, the J call TRBJ1-1; TRBD1 is a possible D gene (5 bases). The V gene's germline CDR1 is GTSNPN and CDR2 SVGIG (reference sequence). The CDR3 is 12 residues long. V was trimmed by 8 bases and J by 4 bases, leaving 14 bases between them. The chain's CDR3 is CAGTRRGTEAFF. The CDR3 DNA reads TGTGCCGGGACCCGGAGGGGCACTGAAGCTTTCTTT.

The V call is TRBV7-2, the J call TRBJ1-1, with D uncertain. The V and J ends lost 2 bases and 2 bases respectively, with 9 bases between them. Germline V gene lookup returns CDR1 SGHTA and CDR2 FQGNSA. The CDR3 runs to 14 residues. This CDR3 reads CASSLSWGNTEAFF. The CDR3 DNA sequence: TGTGCCAGCAGCTTATCCTGGGGTAACACTGAAGCTTTCTTT.

The chain joins TRBV6-1 to TRBJ2-5, with D hard to call. V shed 1 base and J shed 5 bases, with 8 bases lying between them. This CDR3 has 13 amino acids. Germline values: CDR1 MNHNS, CDR2 SASEGT. The CDR3 bases are TGTGCCAGCAGTGAAGAAGGGTGGGAGACCCAGTACTTC. Its protein product is CASSEEGWETQYF.

In nucleotides, the CDR3 is TGCGCCAGCAGCTTGGATGACAGGGAATTCGACGAGCAGTACTTC. Translation: CASSLDDREFDEQYF. The J gene is TRBJ2-7, the V gene TRBV5-1, with 7 positions matching TRBD1. The junction had 8 bases not matched to a gene; V was cut back by 0 bases and J by 5 bases. The CDR3 runs to 15 residues. Germline V lookup: CDR1 SGHRS, CDR2 YFSETQ.

There are a few counts of this clone. The chain has TRBV5-4 and TRBJ1-2, with 8 bases lining up with TRBD1. The CDR3 is 14 residues long. Trimming took 5 bases from V and 5 from J; bases not matched to a gene: 8. Germline CDR1 and CDR2: SGHNT and YYREEE (reference sequence). Here the CDR3 DNA reads TGTGCCAGCAGACCTCAGGGGGCGTCTTATGGCTACACCTTC. Its protein is CASRPQGASYGYTF.

V gene TRBV4-1 combines with J gene TRBJ1-2, with 8 bases aligning to TRBD1. Per germline, CDR1 MGHRA and CDR2 YSYEKL. Losses at the gene ends were 0 bases for V and 9 bases for J; bases not matched to a gene: 12. The CDR3 runs to 16 residues. CDR3 sequence: CASSQDRAGPGGSYTF. The DNA for the CDR3 is TGCGCCAGCAGCCAAGACAGGGCCGGGCCAGGGGGCAGCTACACCTTC.

This clone was seen a handful of times. V usage is TRBV25-1 and J usage is TRBJ1-2; tentatively, D is TRBD1 (6 bases). This CDR3 contains 16 residues. CDR1 is MGHDK, CDR2 SYGVNS, per germline. V was pared by 8 bases and J by 2 bases, with 21 bases between. The CDR3 DNA reads TGTGCCAGCGCCTCCGGGACACCCCTTGTCAACTATGGCTACACCTTC. It specifies CASASGTPLVNYGYTF.

This rearrangement joins TRBV15 to TRBJ2-1; TRBD2 matches 10 bases. Germline CDR1 LNHNV, CDR2 YYDKDF (reference sequence). V was clipped by 3 bases and J by 6 bases; unmatched bases: 5. This CDR3 comprises 15 residues. For the CDR3, the DNA is TGTGCCACCAGCAGTAGCGGGGGGACAACCAATGAGCAGTTCTTC. This gives the protein CATSSSGGTTNEQFF.

In its sample, this clone was seen a few times. The CDR3 spells CASSLESDQKYF. CDR3 sequence (DNA): TGTGCCAGCAGCTTAGAGTCTGATCAAAAGTACTTC. This chain links TRBV13 with TRBJ2-7; D gene uncertain. The ends were cut back, 1 base at V and 11 bases at J, with 12 bases in the middle. The length of the CDR3 is 12 residues. CDR1 and CDR2 (germline): PRHDT, FYEKMQ (reference sequence).

There are a few counts of this clone. This chain connects TRBV30 to TRBJ2-2; 7 positions match TRBD1. Germline trimming cut 2 bases from V and 6 bases from J; bases unmatched to any gene: 3. The CDR3 consists of 13 residues. The germline CDR1 and CDR2 sequences are GTSNPN and SVGIG (reference sequence). The CDR3 DNA sequence: TGTGCCTGGAGTAAGCAGGGGGCCGGGGAGCTGTTTTTT. Protein sequence: CAWSKQGAGELFF.

This clone showed up just a few times. The V gene is TRBV27, the J gene TRBJ1-5; no clear D gene. V was pared by 3 bases and J by 5 bases, with 8 bases between. CDR1 is MNHEY, CDR2 SMNVEV, per germline (reference sequence). The CDR3 covers 13 residues. CDR3 sequence: CASSLAVYQPQHF. The CDR3 nucleotides read TGTGCCAGCAGTTTGGCCGTTTATCAGCCCCAGCATTTT.

The chain links TRBV7-9 to TRBJ1-2; 8 bases are shared with TRBD1. CDR3 length: 14 amino acids. CDR1 and CDR2 from the germline V gene are SEHNR and FQNEAQ (reference sequence). V lost 5 bases and J lost 2; bases outside the gene matches: 4. The CDR3 protein is CASSIGTGNYGYTF. The CDR3 region has the DNA TGTGCCAGCAGCATCGGGACAGGCAACTATGGCTACACCTTC.

This clone turned up a few times. The gene calls are TRBV2 and TRBJ2-3; the D gene is possibly TRBD1 (6 bases). CDR3 length: 13 amino acids. Germline lookup yields CDR1 SNHLY and CDR2 FYNNEI. V was pared by 11 bases and J by 2 bases, with 14 bases between. CDR3 sequence: CAGRTGNTDTQYF. The CDR3 nucleotides read TGTGCCGGACGAACAGGGAACACAGATACGCAGTATTTT.

Only a few counts were recorded for this clone. J is TRBJ1-1 and V is TRBV28; TRBD1 aligns across 11 bases. The germline CDR1 and CDR2 sequences are MDHEN and SYDVKM. V shed 2 bases and J 10 bases; nucleotides not matched to a gene: 0. The CDR3 covers 12 residues. The CDR3 DNA is TGTGCCAGCAGTTTAGGGACAGGGGGAGCTTTCTTT. It yields the protein CASSLGTGGAFF.

This clone was seen a handful of times. The chain recombines TRBV6-1 with TRBJ2-3; 14 bases fit TRBD2. The V gene's germline CDR1 is MNHNS and CDR2 SASEGT. Trimming at V came to 6 bases and at J to 5 bases, leaving 4 bases not matched to a gene. The CDR3 consists of 15 residues. The CDR3: CASSRGLAGGDTQYF. The CDR3, as DNA: TGTGCCAGCAGCCGAGGACTAGCGGGGGGAGATACGCAGTATTTT.

This clone was observed a few times. This CDR3 is also generated by other DNA sequences in the sample. V gene TRBV18 combines with J gene TRBJ2-7; D not certain. Germline V gene lookup returns CDR1 KGHSH and CDR2 LQKENI. This CDR3 spans 11 amino acids. Trimming left V 2 bases short and J 4 bases short, with 3 bases between. Here the CDR3 reads CASSPNYEQYF. The CDR3 DNA sequence: TGTGCCAGCTCACCAAATTACGAGCAGTACTTC.

The table lists this clone with a few counts. The rearrangement links TRBV7-9 to TRBJ1-2; D ambiguous. This CDR3 comprises 14 residues. Trimming removed 4 bases from V and 4 bases from J, with 13 bases in between. Germline values: CDR1 SEHNR, CDR2 FQNEAQ (reference sequence). In DNA, the CDR3 is TGTGCCAGCAGCTCCCACCGGGAAGCCTATGGCTACACCTTC. Protein product: CASSSHREAYGYTF.

Comments on this clone: Germline is not matched at one junction end, which may reflect a read error. The chain links TRBV7-9 to TRBJ1-6; D call uncertain. The CDR3 is 17 amino acids. In germline, CDR1 is SEHNR, CDR2 FQNEAQ (reference sequence). This chain's CDR3 is CASSLAEASSYNSPLHF. DNA for the CDR3: TGTGCCAGCAGCCTAGCTGAGGCCAGCTCCTATAATTCACCCCTCCACTTT.

Remarks on this clone: The sample holds other DNA sequences that translate to the same CDR3. The chain is built from TRBV18 and TRBJ1-1, with D possibly matching TRBD1 (5 bases). There are 14 residues in the CDR3. Trimming took 3 bases from V and 0 from J, leaving 8 bases between them. Looked up from germline, CDR1 is KGHSH and CDR2 is LQKENI. CDR3 nucleotides: TGTGCCAGCTCACCCGGGGGAGTGAACACTGAAGCTTTCTTT. The encoded protein is CASSPGGVNTEAFF.

This chain uses TRBV29-1 with TRBJ1-2; D is uncertain. V shed 3 bases and J shed 4 bases, with 9 bases lying between them. The CDR3 spans 12 residues. Germline V CDR1 and CDR2: SQVTM, ANQGSEA. The chain's CDR3 is CSVDWGGYGYTF. In nucleotides, the CDR3 is TGCAGCGTTGACTGGGGAGGCTATGGCTACACCTTC.

With regard to this clone: Other DNA variants within this sample encode the same CDR3. The V call is TRBV30, the J call TRBJ1-5, with 8 bases fitting TRBD1. The CDR3 totals 13 residues. The J segment lost 6 bases and the V segment lost 0 bases, leaving 1 base of the junction unmatched. Germline V gene sequence: CDR1 GTSNPN, CDR2 SVGIG (reference sequence). In nucleotides, the CDR3 is TGTGCCTGGAGTGTACAGGGGGGTCAGCCCCAGCATTTT. Translating it yields CAWSVQGGQPQHF.

This clone was seen more than once but under ten times. The chain has TRBV30 and TRBJ1-5; no reliable D call. The germline V and J ends were trimmed by 1 base and 4 bases, with 8 bases remaining between them. The CDR3 loop spans 13 amino acids. Germline V gives CDR1 GTSNPN, CDR2 SVGIG (reference sequence). CDR3 sequence reads: CAWSGSGNQPQHF. CDR3 bases: TGTGCCTGGAGTGGATCCGGGAATCAGCCCCAGCATTTT.

This clone appeared many times. The DNA for the CDR3 is TGTGCCAGCAGTTCCGGGACAGGGACAGATACGCAGTATTTT. Its translation is CASSSGTGTDTQYF. The chain links TRBV2 to TRBJ2-3, with 9 bases aligning to TRBD1. Germline trimming cut 5 bases from V and 3 bases from J; bases unmatched to any gene: 3. This CDR3 is built from 14 residues. The germline CDR1 and CDR2 sequences are SNHLY and FYNNEI.

The rearrangement uses TRBV4-1 and TRBJ1-5; 7 positions match TRBD1. The CDR3 runs to 20 residues. The germline V gene has CDR1 MGHRA and CDR2 YSYEKL. J gave up 0 bases and V 3 bases, and 17 bases lay outside the gene matches. CDR3 residues: CASSHVRPGQGGYSNQPQHF. In nucleotides, the CDR3 is TGCGCCAGCAGCCACGTACGCCCGGGGCAGGGGGGTTATAGCAATCAGCCCCAGCATTTT.

V gene TRBV29-1 combines with J gene TRBJ1-2; 8 bases agree with TRBD1. Germline V gene lookup returns CDR1 SQVTM and CDR2 ANQGSEA. V shed 7 bases, J shed 3 bases, and the junction held 7 bases outside the gene matches. CDR3 size: 13 residues. CDR3 DNA: TGCAGCGCCCTAGTGGACAGGGACTATGGCTACACCTTC. Translation: CSALVDRDYGYTF.

This clone has only a few counts. This chain connects TRBV5-1 to TRBJ1-5; possibly TRBD1 for D (5 bases). CDR1 SGHRS and CDR2 YFSETQ come from the germline V gene. V was pared by 0 bases and J by 7 bases, with 14 bases between. CDR3 size: 15 residues. DNA for the CDR3: TGCGCCAGCAGCTTGGAAGGGACCAGCGGGCAGCCCCAGCATTTT. Translating it yields CASSLEGTSGQPQHF.

This clone has more than one count but fewer than ten. The CDR3, as DNA: TGTGCCAGCAGCTTAATGCGGGGGGGCCCTGGAGATACGCAGTATTTT. Translation: CASSLMRGGPGDTQYF. V usage is TRBV7-3 and J usage is TRBJ2-3; TRBD2 matches at 9 bases. From germline, CDR1 is SGHTA and CDR2 FQGTGA. The CDR3 totals 16 residues. J lost 5 bases, V lost 1 base, and 7 bases had no gene match.